This T cell receptor beta chain originates from a study of blood T cell repertoires in COVID-19. V lost 2 bases, J lost 7 bases, and 9 bases lay in between. Germline-derived CDR1 and CDR2 are MNHNY and SVGAGI (reference sequence). This CDR3 spans 13 amino acids. Assay: immunoSEQ multiplex PCR; the TCRdb copy retains only in-frame clones and omits some. The sample yields approximately 260,000 clones, around 88% seen once. This clone has a single count. Sequencing was done on a sample of PBMCs or T cells enriched from blood (not recorded which). V is TRBV6-6 and J is TRBJ2-1; D perhaps matches TRBD2 (6 bases). This clonotype was sampled from a woman in her forties with acute COVID-19. The CDR3 region has the DNA TGTGCCAGCAGTTACGGAGGGTGGAATGAGCAGTTCTTC. Protein product: CASSYGGWNEQFF.